Given below is one T cell receptor beta chain in context. Its specificity is not known. This record comes from a study of post-analysis software for immune sequencing data. Points from the study as a whole: By F measure, strong co-clustering occurred among samples prepared in the same batch. Multiple sclerosis was associated with a significant reduction in normalized Chao1 diversity relative to controls. Relative to controls, patients had about 5 TRBV segments at higher frequency, with TRBV5-6, TRBV5-1 and TRBV20-1 among these.

TCR beta libraries were prepared from cDNA with unique molecular identifiers. The source material, about 0.85 to 11 million T cells, gave rise to about 500,000 cDNA molecules. TCRdb re-called the PCR reads through MiXCR, storing one row per CDR3 protein. Of about 540,000 distinct CDR3 sequences detected, approximately 34% appear once; the ten largest clones hold about 5.6%. Germline CDR1 reads MNHEY; CDR2 reads SVGAGI. The CDR3 loop spans 15 amino acids. The V end was cut by 5 bases, the J end by 0 bases, with 10 bases between. The rearrangement joins TRBV6-5 to TRBJ2-2, with D possibly being TRBD2 (5 bases). The receptor's source is a girl between 2 and 17 years old with multiple sclerosis. The specimen was blood. CDR3: CASSTDFANTGELFF. The CDR3 bases are TGTGCCAGCAGTACGGACTTCGCGAACACCGGGGAGCTGTTTTTT.